Listed here is a single T cell receptor (beta chain). Its cognate antigen is unknown. TCRdb independently ran MiXCR on the 5' RACE reads; one entry per CDR3 protein. Among approximately 300,000 distinct CDR3 sequences listed, roughly 9.8% were seen once. This entry comes from a study of identical twins. The study's findings and limits: Excess sharing between twins was weaker in beta out-of-frame sequences.

Per germline, CDR1 DFQATT and CDR2 SNEGSKA (reference sequence). The length of the CDR3 is 12 residues. Between the trimmed V and J ends, which lost 3 bases and 6 bases, there was a span of 8 bases. These data were also reused for a study on yellow fever vaccine responses in identical twins. From that paper: After vaccination, twins' T cell response reportedly seemed partly convergent, partly personalized.

The chain employs TRBV20-1 and TRBJ2-2; D is unresolved. The sequence was collected from a young woman in good health. The sample consisted of CD8+ T cells sorted from blood. CDR3 loop: CSASLLAGELFF. The DNA of the CDR3 is TGCAGTGCTAGTCTCCTCGCCGGGGAGCTGTTTTTT.